The T cell receptor (beta chain) described here comes from a study of OX40 agonist ivuxolimab in advanced cancers. Across the whole study: A diagnosis of hepatocellular carcinoma, melanoma, renal cell or head and neck cancer was present in dose-escalation patients.

CDR1 is MGHRA, CDR2 YSYEKL, per germline. Trimming took 3 bases from V and 1 from J, leaving 10 bases between them. This CDR3 comprises 15 residues. Repertoires were generated with immunoSEQ multiplex PCR, while TCRdb's copy carries only in-frame clones and drops some. The data show 35,000 or so clones, about 80% seen once. Systemic immunosuppression or a history of autoimmune disease excluded patients. The specimen was CD4+ or CD8+ T cells sorted from blood, collected in a trial of the OX40 agonist ivuxolimab. V usage is TRBV4-1 and J usage is TRBJ2-1; D is perhaps TRBD1 or TRBD2 (5 bases each). The receptor's source is an adult with an advanced solid tumor such as melanoma, head and neck, liver or kidney cancer. As DNA, the CDR3 is TGCGCCAGCAGCCAGGGGACCCGATCCTACAATGAGCAGTTCTTC. It is translated as CASSQGTRSYNEQFF.